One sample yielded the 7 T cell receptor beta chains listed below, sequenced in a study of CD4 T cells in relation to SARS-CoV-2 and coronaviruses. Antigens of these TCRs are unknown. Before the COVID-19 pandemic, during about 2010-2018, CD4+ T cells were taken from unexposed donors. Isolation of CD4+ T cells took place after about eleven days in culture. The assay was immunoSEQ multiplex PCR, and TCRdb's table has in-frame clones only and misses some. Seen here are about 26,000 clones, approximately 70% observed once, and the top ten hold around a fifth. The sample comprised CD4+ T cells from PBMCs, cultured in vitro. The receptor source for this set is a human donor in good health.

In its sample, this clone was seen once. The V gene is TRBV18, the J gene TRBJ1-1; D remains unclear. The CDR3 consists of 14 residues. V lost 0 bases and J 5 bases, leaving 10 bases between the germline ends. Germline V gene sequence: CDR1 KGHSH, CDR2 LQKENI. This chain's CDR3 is CASSPPLTLTEAFF. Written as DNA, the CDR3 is TGTGCCAGCTCACCACCTTTGACTTTAACTGAAGCTTTCTTT.

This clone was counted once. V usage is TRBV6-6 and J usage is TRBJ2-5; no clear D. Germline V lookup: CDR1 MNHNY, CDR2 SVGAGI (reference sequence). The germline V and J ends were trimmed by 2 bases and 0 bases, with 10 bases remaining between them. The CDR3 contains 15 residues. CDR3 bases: TGTGCCAGCAGTTACGCCGGCCAGTACCAAGAGACCCAGTACTTC. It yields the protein CASSYAGQYQETQYF.

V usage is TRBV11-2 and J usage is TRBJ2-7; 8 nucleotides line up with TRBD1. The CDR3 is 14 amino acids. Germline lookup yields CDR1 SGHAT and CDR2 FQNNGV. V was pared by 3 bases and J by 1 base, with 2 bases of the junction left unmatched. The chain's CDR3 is CASSFDRGSYEQYF. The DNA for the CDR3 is TGTGCCAGCAGCTTCGACAGGGGATCCTACGAGCAGTACTTC.

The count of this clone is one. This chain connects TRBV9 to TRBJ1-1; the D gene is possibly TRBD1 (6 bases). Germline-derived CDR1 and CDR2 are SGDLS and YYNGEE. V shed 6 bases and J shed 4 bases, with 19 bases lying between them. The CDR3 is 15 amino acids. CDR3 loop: CASTPRGQLGTEAFF. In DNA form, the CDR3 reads TGTGCCAGCACCCCGAGAGGACAGTTGGGCACTGAAGCTTTCTTT.

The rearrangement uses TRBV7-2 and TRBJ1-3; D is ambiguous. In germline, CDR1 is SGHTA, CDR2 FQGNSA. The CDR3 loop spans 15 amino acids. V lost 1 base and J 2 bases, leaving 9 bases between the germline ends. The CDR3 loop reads CASSLDFQTGNTIYF. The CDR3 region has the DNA TGTGCCAGCAGCTTAGATTTCCAGACTGGAAACACCATATATTTT.

CDR3 DNA: TGTGCCAGCAGCCTCAGGGGTAACTATGGCTACACCTTC. It codes for CASSLRGNYGYTF. The chain is built from TRBV7-9 and TRBJ1-2, with D possibly matching TRBD1 (6 bases). The V gene lost 5 bases and the J gene lost 1 base, with 8 bases spanning the gap. Germline CDR1 SEHNR, CDR2 FQNEAQ (reference sequence). This CDR3 is 13 amino acids long.

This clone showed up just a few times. In nucleotides, the CDR3 is TGCGCCAGCAGCCAGGGCACAGGGGGCTTTAGGTACGAGCAGTACTTC. It codes for CASSQGTGGFRYEQYF. V and J are TRBV4-1 and TRBJ2-7, with TRBD1 matching 9 bases. This CDR3 contains 16 residues. V lost 3 bases, J lost 4 bases, and 10 bases stayed unmatched. Looked up from germline, CDR1 is MGHRA and CDR2 is YSYEKL.